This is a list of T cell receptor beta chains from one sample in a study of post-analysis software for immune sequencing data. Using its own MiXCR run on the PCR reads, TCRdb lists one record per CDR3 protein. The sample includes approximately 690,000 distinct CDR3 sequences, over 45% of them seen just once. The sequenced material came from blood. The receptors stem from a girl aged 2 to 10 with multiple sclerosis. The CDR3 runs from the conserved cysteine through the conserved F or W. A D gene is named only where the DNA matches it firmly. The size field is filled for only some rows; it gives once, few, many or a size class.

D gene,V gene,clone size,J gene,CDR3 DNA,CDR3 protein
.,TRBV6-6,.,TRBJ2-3,TGTGCCAGCAGCTCAGTCTCAGATACGCAGTATTTT,CASSSVSDTQYF
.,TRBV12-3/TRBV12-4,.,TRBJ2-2,TGTGCCAGCAGTTTAGACAGGGTGAACGGGGAGCTGTTTTTT,CASSLDRVNGELFF
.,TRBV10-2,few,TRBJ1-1,TGCGCCAGCAGTGGATTGGACGGAATGAACACTGAAGCTTTCTTT,CASSGLDGMNTEAFF
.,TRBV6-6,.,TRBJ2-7,TGTGCCAGCACCCCAGGAGGGGAACAGAACTACGAGCAGTACTTC,CASTPGGEQNYEQYF
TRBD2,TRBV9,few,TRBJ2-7,TGTGCCAGCAGCCTTAGCGGGTCGGCGCCGCGTGACGAGCAGTACTTC,CASSLSGSAPRDEQYF
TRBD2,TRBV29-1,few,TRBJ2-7,TGCAGCGTTGGAGCGGGACTAGCCAGCGAGCAGTACTTC,CSVGAGLASEQYF
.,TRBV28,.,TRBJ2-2,TGTGCCAGCAGTCCGGACAGAATCACCGGGGAGCTGTTTTTT,CASSPDRITGELFF
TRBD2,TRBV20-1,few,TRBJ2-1,TGCAGTGCCCCCGGGACTAGCGGCCATGAGCAGTTCTTC,CSAPGTSGHEQFF
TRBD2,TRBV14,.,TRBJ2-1,TGTGCCAGCAGCCAAGTAGCGGGAGGGACCAATGAGCAGTTCTTC,CASSQVAGGTNEQFF
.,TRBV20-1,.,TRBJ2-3,TGCAGTGCTAGAGATCGTTCCACCCTCCGGGCGGCCAGACCTAATGGTACAGATACGCAGTATTTT,CSARDRSTLRAARPNGTDTQYF
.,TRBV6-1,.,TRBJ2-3,TGTGCCAGCCCTCCTCCCCTAGGTTTTACGGATACGCAGTATTTT,CASPPPLGFTDTQYF
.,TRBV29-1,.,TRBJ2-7,TGCAGCGTTGTTGAGTCCGGGAACTACGAGCAGTACTTC,CSVVESGNYEQYF
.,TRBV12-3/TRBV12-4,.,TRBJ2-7,TGTGCCAGCAGTGCGAGCGGTTACGAGCAGTACTTC,CASSASGYEQYF
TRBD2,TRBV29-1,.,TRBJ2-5,TGCAGCGTTGAAGATCCAGGGCTAGCGGGAGTGGCCAGCCAAGAGACCCAGTACTTC,CSVEDPGLAGVASQETQYF
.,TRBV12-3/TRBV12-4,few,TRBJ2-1,TGTGCCAGCAGTTTCCTATCCCTGAGCTCCTACAATGAGCAGTTCTTC,CASSFLSLSSYNEQFF
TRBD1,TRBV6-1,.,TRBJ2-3,TGTGCCAGCAGCGAACGAGGGGGCGGCCTGAGCACAGATACGCAGTATTTT,CASSERGGGLSTDTQYF
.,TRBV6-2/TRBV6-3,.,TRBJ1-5,TGTGCCAGCAGTAAGAATCTCAGGGAGTCAGCCCAGCATTTT,CASSKNLRESAQHF
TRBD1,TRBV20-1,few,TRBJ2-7,TGCAGTGCTGATAACCGACAGGGTAAATTGGACGAGCAGTACTTC,CSADNRQGKLDEQYF
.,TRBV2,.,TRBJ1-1,TGTGCCAGCAGCGAGAGGGAGACTGAAGCTTTCTTT,CASSERETEAFF
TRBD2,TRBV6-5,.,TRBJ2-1,TGTGCCAGCAGTTACAGGACTAGCGGGGGCCCCTTTAGGTCCTACAATGAGCAGTTCTTC,CASSYRTSGGPFRSYNEQFF
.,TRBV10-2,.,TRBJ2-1,TGCGCCAGCAGTGAGGGTGGCAGGGGGGCATCCTACAATGAGCAGTTCTTC,CASSEGGRGASYNEQFF